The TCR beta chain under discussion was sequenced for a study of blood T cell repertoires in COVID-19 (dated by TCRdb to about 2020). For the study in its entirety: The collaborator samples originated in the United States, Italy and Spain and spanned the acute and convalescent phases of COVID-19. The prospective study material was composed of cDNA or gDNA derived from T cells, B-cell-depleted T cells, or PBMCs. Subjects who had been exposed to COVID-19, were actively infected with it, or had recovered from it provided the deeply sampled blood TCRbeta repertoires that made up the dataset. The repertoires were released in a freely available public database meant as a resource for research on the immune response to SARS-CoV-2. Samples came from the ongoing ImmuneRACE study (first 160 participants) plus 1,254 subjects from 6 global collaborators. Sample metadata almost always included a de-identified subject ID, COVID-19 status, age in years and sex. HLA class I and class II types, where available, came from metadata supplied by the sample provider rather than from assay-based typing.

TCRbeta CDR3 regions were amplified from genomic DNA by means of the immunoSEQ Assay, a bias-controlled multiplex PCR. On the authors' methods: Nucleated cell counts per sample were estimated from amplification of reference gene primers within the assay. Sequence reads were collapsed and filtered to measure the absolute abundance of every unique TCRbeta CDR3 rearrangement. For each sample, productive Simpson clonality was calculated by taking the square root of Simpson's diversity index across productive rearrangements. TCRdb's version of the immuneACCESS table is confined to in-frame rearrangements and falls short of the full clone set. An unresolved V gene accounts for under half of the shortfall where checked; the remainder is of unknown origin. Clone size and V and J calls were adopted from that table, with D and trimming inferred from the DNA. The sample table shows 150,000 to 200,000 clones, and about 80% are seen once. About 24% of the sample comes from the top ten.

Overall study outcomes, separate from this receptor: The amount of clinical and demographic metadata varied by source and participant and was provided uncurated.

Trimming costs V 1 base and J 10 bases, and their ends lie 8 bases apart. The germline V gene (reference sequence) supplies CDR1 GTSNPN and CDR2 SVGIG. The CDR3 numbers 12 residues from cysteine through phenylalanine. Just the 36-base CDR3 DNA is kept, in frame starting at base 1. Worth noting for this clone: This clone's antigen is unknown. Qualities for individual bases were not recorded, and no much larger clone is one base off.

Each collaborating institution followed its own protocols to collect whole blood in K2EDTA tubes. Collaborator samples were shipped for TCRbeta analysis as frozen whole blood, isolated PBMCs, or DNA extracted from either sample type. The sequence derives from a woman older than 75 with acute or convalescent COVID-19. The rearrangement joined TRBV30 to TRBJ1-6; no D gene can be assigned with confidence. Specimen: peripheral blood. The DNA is TGTGCCTGGAGTGATGCGGGATCACCCCTCCACTTT. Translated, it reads CAWSDAGSPLHF. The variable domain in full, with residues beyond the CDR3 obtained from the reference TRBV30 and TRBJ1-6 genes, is SQTIHQWPATLVQPVGSPLSLECTVEGTSNPNLYWYRQAAGRGLQLLFYSVGIGQISSEVPQNLSASRPQDRQFILSSKKLLLSDSGFYLCAWSDAGSPLHFGNGTRLTVT.